This entry describes one T cell receptor (beta chain). This entry belongs to a study of human T cells and chemical hapten exposure. TCRdb reprocessed the RACE reads with MiXCR, giving one entry per CDR3 protein. The table has 360,000 or so distinct CDR3 sequences, about 6% seen once. The CDR3 is made up of 15 amino acids. CDR1 and CDR2 from the germline V gene are SGHTA and FQGNSA. The ends lost 6 bases at V and 5 bases at J; junction bases unmatched: 11. Time point denoted: patch test 2, 6 weeks after DPC sensitization. Treatment here: therapeutic diphenylcyclopropenone sensitization with weekly scalp DPC.

This sequence joins TRBV7-2 and TRBJ2-5; 8 bases match TRBD2. The receptor's source is a woman in her late teens or twenties with alopecia areata. Some clones in this sample may be carry-over from other donors' samples. The source was whole blood, collected in connection with sensitization to the hapten diphenylcyclopropenone (DPC). DNA for the CDR3: TGTGCCAGCAGGGCGGGTGGCGGGGGGCAGGAGACCCAGTACTTC. Residues: CASRAGGGGQETQYF.